The 18 T cell receptor beta chains in this list originate from one sample, sequenced in a study of blood T cell repertoires in COVID-19. Repertoires were generated with immunoSEQ multiplex PCR, while TCRdb's copy carries only in-frame clones and drops some. The sample has more than 80,000 clones, about 85% seen once. Sequencing was done on a sample of peripheral blood. These receptors came from a woman older than 75 with COVID-19, enrolled during active disease.

The genes are TRBV5-1 and TRBJ2-5; D unclear. The germline V and J ends were trimmed by 0 bases and 3 bases, with 9 bases remaining between them. The CDR3 length is 14 residues. Germline V gene data show CDR1 as SGHRS and CDR2 as YFSETQ. In DNA, the CDR3 is TGCGCCAGCAGCTTGGGGCCGGCGGAAGAGACCCAGTACTTC. The encoded protein is CASSLGPAEETQYF.

This clone was observed once. The chain employs TRBV7-2 and TRBJ1-5; no reliable D call. Looked up from germline, CDR1 is SGHTA and CDR2 is FQGNSA. The CDR3 runs 12 residues. V was cut by 5 bases and J by 1 base, with 3 bases left in between. Here the CDR3 DNA reads TGTGCCAGCAGCCAGAGCAATCAGCCCCAGCATTTT. Protein product: CASSQSNQPQHF.

The sample holds one count of this clone. This chain uses TRBV30 with TRBJ1-2; TRBD1 is a possible D gene (6 bases). CDR3 length: 14 residues. V was cut by 0 bases and J by 8 bases, with 16 bases left in between. CDR1 is GTSNPN, CDR2 SVGIG, per germline (reference sequence). CDR3 DNA: TGTGCCTGGAGTGTAAAGGGGGTGTCTGGCGGCTACACCTTC. This gives the protein CAWSVKGVSGGYTF.

V gene TRBV6-2 or TRBV6-3 combines with J gene TRBJ2-2; the D is unclear. With 2 bases removed from V and 3 bases from J, the gap between germline ends came to 13 bases. CDR1 and CDR2 from the germline V gene are MNHEY and SVGEGT. The CDR3 sequence is 16 residues long. The CDR3 nucleotides are TGTGCCAGCAGTTACGATCGGGTATATTACACCGGGGAGCTGTTTTTT. Translating it yields CASSYDRVYYTGELFF.

The chain recombines TRBV5-1 with TRBJ2-7; D perhaps matches TRBD1 (6 bases). Germline CDR1 reads SGHRS; CDR2 reads YFSETQ. V shed 0 bases and J shed 3 bases, with 13 bases lying between them. There are 15 residues in the CDR3. The CDR3 reads CASSLDQGFGYEQYF. The CDR3 bases are TGCGCCAGCAGCTTGGACCAGGGGTTCGGCTACGAGCAGTACTTC.

The sample holds a few counts of this clone. The V gene is TRBV28, the J gene TRBJ2-1, with 9 bases matching TRBD2. Germline assignment: CDR1 MDHEN and CDR2 SYDVKM. The V and J ends lost 8 bases and 5 bases, in that order; junction bases with no gene match: 10. The CDR3 loop spans 15 amino acids. CDR3 in amino acids: CASLGAGGLHNEQFF. CDR3 in DNA: TGTGCCAGCTTAGGTGCGGGAGGGTTGCACAATGAGCAGTTCTTC.

The sample holds one count of this clone. V gene TRBV21-1 combines with J gene TRBJ1-1; the table gives TRBD1 as D, unverified against the DNA. TRBV21-1 is a documented pseudogene. There are 16 residues in the CDR3. The CDR3 loop reads CASSKRDRGVNTEAFF. The CDR3 nucleotides read TGTGCCAGCAGCAAACGGGACAGGGGGGTGAACACTGAAGCTTTCTTT.

This chain joins TRBV10-3 and TRBJ2-3; TRBD2 aligns across 10 bases. Germline V lookup: CDR1 ENHRY, CDR2 SYGVKD. The CDR3 is 15 residues long. V was pared by 4 bases and J by 3 bases, with 4 bases of the junction left unmatched. The CDR3 region has the DNA TGTGCCATCAGTGGGGGACTAGCGCCTACAGATACGCAGTATTTT. The encoded protein is CAISGGLAPTDTQYF.

V and J are TRBV19 and TRBJ1-2; D might be TRBD1 (6 bases). Trimming took off 5 bases at V and 3 bases at J, with 16 bases between the two ends. The CDR3 is made up of 15 amino acids. Per the germline V gene, CDR1 is LNHDA and CDR2 is SQIVND (reference sequence). The CDR3 protein is CASSPGGQPYYGYTF. The CDR3 nucleotides read TGTGCCAGTAGTCCAGGAGGACAGCCCTACTATGGCTACACCTTC. The full variable domain, completed using reference TRBV19 and TRBJ1-2, is DGGITQSPKYLFRKEGQNVTLSCEQNLNHDAMYWYRQDPGQGLRLIYYSQIVNDFQKGDIAEGYSVSREKKESFPLTVTSAQKNPTAFYLCASSPGGQPYYGYTFGSGTRLTVV.

The chain has TRBV20-1 and TRBJ2-7, with 8 positions matching TRBD2. The V and J ends lost 3 bases and 0 bases, in that order; junction bases with no gene match: 10. Germline CDR1 reads DFQATT; CDR2 reads SNEGSKA (reference sequence). This CDR3 region has 16 residues. The CDR3 sequence is CSASPGASGLSYEQYF. CDR3 DNA: TGCAGTGCTAGTCCTGGGGCTAGCGGGCTCTCCTACGAGCAGTACTTC.

The chain employs TRBV18 and TRBJ1-5, with 8 bases that match TRBD1. CDR3 size: 14 residues. J gave up 8 bases and V 5 bases, and 8 bases lay outside the gene matches. Germline CDR1 and CDR2: KGHSH and LQKENI. This CDR3 reads CASSNQGAMEPQHF. CDR3 nucleotide sequence: TGTGCCAGCTCAAACCAGGGGGCTATGGAGCCCCAGCATTTT.

This clone was detected once. The genes are TRBV30 and TRBJ2-7; TRBD1 agrees at 7 bases. Unmatched junction bases numbered 7, after V lost 3 bases and J lost 5 bases. There are 13 residues in the CDR3. CDR1 and CDR2 from the germline V gene are GTSNPN and SVGIG (reference sequence). CDR3 sequence (DNA): TGTGCCTGGAGCCGGGACAGCCTAAACGAGCAGTACTTC. It specifies CAWSRDSLNEQYF.

The rearrangement uses TRBV10-2 and TRBJ2-7, with 7 bases fitting TRBD2. This CDR3 is built from 12 residues. Trimming removed 8 bases from V and 6 bases from J; junction bases left unmatched: 7. In germline, CDR1 is WSHSY, CDR2 SAAADI. Written as DNA, the CDR3 is TGCGCCAGCCGAGGACTAGGTGCCGAGCAGTACTTC. Protein: CASRGLGAEQYF.

The chain has TRBV10-3 and TRBJ2-1; 10 positions match TRBD2. The CDR3 runs 15 residues. V trimming: 8 bases; J trimming: 5 bases; junction bases outside the gene matches: 9. Germline CDR1 ENHRY, CDR2 SYGVKD. The CDR3 protein is CAIRAGLALDNEQFF. The CDR3 DNA follows: TGTGCCATCCGCGCGGGACTAGCGCTAGACAATGAGCAGTTCTTC.

CDR3 coding DNA: TGTGCCAGCAGCGTAGCGGGGGAAGGTACGCAGTATTTT. This sequence encodes CASSVAGEGTQYF. V usage is TRBV9 and J usage is TRBJ2-3, with a possible D match to TRBD2 (6 bases). CDR1 and CDR2 from the germline V gene are SGDLS and YYNGEE. V was clipped by 0 bases and J by 8 bases, with 10 bases between them. The CDR3 is 13 residues long. The full variable domain, in which reference TRBV9 and TRBJ2-3 provide the parts outside the CDR3, is DSGVTQTPKHLITATGQRVTLRCSPRSGDLSVYWYQQSLDQGLQFLIQYYNGEERAKGNILERFSAQQFPDLHSELNLSSLELGDSALYFCASSVAGEGTQYFGPGTRLTVL.

V gene TRBV2 combines with J gene TRBJ2-1, with 10 bases fitting TRBD2. J was trimmed by 6 bases and V by 6 bases; bases with no gene match: 8. Germline values: CDR1 SNHLY, CDR2 FYNNEI. The CDR3 sequence is 15 residues long. The CDR3 DNA reads TGTGCCAGCAGCTGGGGAGCGGGGGGGGGCAATGAGCAGTTCTTC. This encodes CASSWGAGGGNEQFF.

The gene calls are TRBV3-1 (or the pseudogene TRBV3-2) and TRBJ1-2; perhaps TRBD1 as D (5 bases). Trimming removed 0 bases from V and 4 bases from J, with 6 bases in between. The CDR3 has 13 amino acids. Germline V lookup: CDR1 LGHDT, CDR2 YNNKEL (reference sequence). CDR3 coding DNA: TGTGCCAGCAGCCAAGAAGGGGCCTATGGCTACACCTTC. Its protein product is CASSQEGAYGYTF.

The gene calls are TRBV7-9 and TRBJ2-1, with TRBD2 identical over 11 bases. Trimming cost V 5 bases and J 4 bases; bases outside gene matches: 10. In germline, CDR1 is SEHNR, CDR2 FQNEAQ (reference sequence). This CDR3 has 17 amino acids. Here the CDR3 DNA reads TGTGCCAGCAGCCTACCGGGGGGACTAGCGGATTACAATGAGCAGTTCTTC. Protein sequence: CASSLPGGLADYNEQFF.